A single sample gave rise to the 12 T cell receptor beta chains below, sequenced in a study of cytomegalovirus exposure and HLA in healthy donors. PCR employed 60 Vbeta and 13 Jbeta primers. The method was immunoSEQ multiplex PCR; TCRdb's version includes in-frame clones alone and lacks a portion of them. Here the sample spans about 140,000 clones, 79% being singletons. Sequencing was carried out using PBMCs. Receptor source: a man between 18 and 29 years old in good health and CMV-seronegative.

The V call is TRBV6-1, the J call TRBJ2-2; tentatively, D is TRBD1 (5 bases). The CDR3 covers 14 residues. Trimming removed 5 bases at V and 3 bases at J, with 10 bases between. Germline V gene sequence: CDR1 MNHNS, CDR2 SASEGT. The CDR3 DNA follows: TGTGCCAGCAGTTATTCGACAGACACCGGGGAGCTGTTTTTT. This gives the protein CASSYSTDTGELFF.

The rearrangement uses TRBV6-1 and TRBJ1-1; D gene unclear. Germline V CDR1 and CDR2: MNHNS, SASEGT. Trimming shortened V by 1 base and J by 10 bases, and 10 bases separated the two germline ends. This CDR3 comprises 12 residues. CDR3 bases: TGTGCCAGCAGTGAAGTAGACATAATAGCTTTCTTT. It yields the protein CASSEVDIIAFF.

The genes are TRBV5-1 and TRBJ2-1, with D possibly being TRBD1 (6 bases). Germline V gene data show CDR1 as SGHRS and CDR2 as YFSETQ. V lost 4 bases to trimming and J lost 2 bases, with 13 bases between them. This CDR3 spans 15 amino acids. The CDR3 loop reads CASSPRDRTYNEQFF. CDR3 coding DNA: TGCGCCAGCAGCCCCCGTGACAGGACCTACAATGAGCAGTTCTTC.

The genes are TRBV19 and TRBJ2-1; D unclear. Trimming pared 1 base from V and 6 bases from J, leaving 7 bases between. The germline V gene encodes CDR1 LNHDA and CDR2 SQIVND (reference sequence). This CDR3 contains 13 residues. CDR3 region: CASSIARSNEQFF. CDR3 bases: TGTGCCAGTAGTATAGCCCGTTCCAATGAGCAGTTCTTC.

J is TRBJ1-2 and V is TRBV9; 7 positions match TRBD1. The CDR3 has 15 amino acids. Germline V CDR1 and CDR2: SGDLS, YYNGEE. Unmatched junction bases numbered 7, after V lost 3 bases and J lost 2 bases. The CDR3 sequence: CASSESGGLNYGYTF. The CDR3 DNA is TGTGCCAGCAGCGAGTCAGGGGGTCTCAACTATGGCTACACCTTC.

The chain has TRBV7-9 and TRBJ2-5; 7 positions match TRBD2. Germline loops: CDR1 SEHNR, CDR2 FQNEAQ (reference sequence). Trimming cost V 2 bases and J 4 bases; bases outside gene matches: 4. The CDR3 covers 14 residues. Written as DNA, the CDR3 is TGTGCCAGCAGCTTAATTGGGGGGGGAGAGACCCAGTACTTC. Its protein is CASSLIGGGETQYF. Using reference TRBV7-9 and TRBJ2-5 for the parts outside the CDR3, the full variable domain is DTGVSQNPRHKITKRGQNVTFRCDPISEHNRLYWYRQTLGQGPEFLTYFQNEAQLEKSRLLSDRFSAERPKGSFSTLEIQRTEQGDSAMYLCASSLIGGGETQYFGPGTRLLVL.

This chain links TRBV7-9 with TRBJ2-5; D is uncertain. V lost 5 bases and J 1 base, leaving 11 bases between the germline ends. The CDR3 contains 14 residues. CDR1 and CDR2 (germline): SEHNR, FQNEAQ (reference sequence). The CDR3 DNA is TGTGCCAGCAGCCCACGACAACTCCAAGAGACCCAGTACTTC. Translation: CASSPRQLQETQYF.

The rearrangement uses TRBV2 and TRBJ2-7; 8 nucleotides match TRBD1. The CDR3 extends over 16 amino acids. V lost 6 bases, J lost 0 bases, and 10 bases stayed unmatched. CDR1 and CDR2 from the germline V gene are SNHLY and FYNNEI. CDR3 sequence: CASSLKRTGTSYEQYF. The CDR3 DNA follows: TGTGCCAGCAGCCTAAAGCGGACAGGGACCTCCTACGAGCAGTACTTC.

The chain has TRBV4-2 and TRBJ2-2; 10 bases map to TRBD2. Per the germline V gene, CDR1 is LGHNA and CDR2 is YNFKEQ. This CDR3 region has 17 residues. V lost 2 bases to trimming and J lost 5 bases; unmatched junction nucleotides: 8. CDR3 amino acids: CASSQISGGAWTGELFF. In nucleotides, the CDR3 is TGTGCCAGCAGCCAAATCAGCGGGGGGGCCTGGACCGGGGAGCTGTTTTTT.

The V and J genes are TRBV7-2 and TRBJ2-3, with unresolved D. Trimming stripped 1 base from V and 1 base from J, with 12 bases between. This CDR3 is built from 16 residues. Germline CDR1 SGHTA, CDR2 FQGNSA. The CDR3 DNA reads TGTGCCAGCAGCTTAGGGGTGGGCTGGGGCACAGATACGCAGTATTTT. Amino acids: CASSLGVGWGTDTQYF. Combining the CDR3 with reference TRBV7-2 and TRBJ2-3 gives the whole variable domain GAGVSQSPSNKVTEKGKDVELRCDPISGHTALYWYRQSLGQGLEFLIYFQGNSAPDKSGLPSDRFSAERTGGSVSTLTIQRTQQEDSAVYLCASSLGVGWGTDTQYFGPGTRLTVL.

This rearrangement joins TRBV4-3 to TRBJ2-3; 10 bases agree with TRBD1. Looked up from germline, CDR1 is LGHNA and CDR2 is YSLEER. This CDR3 region has 16 residues. The ends lost 2 bases at V and 1 base at J; junction bases unmatched: 3. CDR3 amino acids: CASSQIGTGGTDTQYF. As DNA, the CDR3 is TGCGCCAGCAGCCAAATCGGGACAGGGGGCACAGATACGCAGTATTTT.

In this sample, this clone turned up once. The chain combines TRBV21-1 with TRBJ2-5; TRBD2 is the table's D call and was not checked against the DNA. The J call may be wrong; the DNA end is better matched by TRBJ2-7. TRBV21-1 is tagged as a pseudogene. The length of the CDR3 is 16 residues. CDR3 in DNA: TGTGCCAGCAGCAAAGTCCCAGGGACGGTGGACTACGAGCAGTACTTC. Translated: CASSKVPGTVDYEQYF.